The 7 T cell receptor beta chains presented below share a single source sample, sequenced in a study of T cells in localized non-small cell lung cancer. The table came from immunoSEQ multiplex PCR; TCRdb's copy has only in-frame clones and leaves some out. This repertoire shows 20,000 to 30,000 clones, more than 85% found once; its top ten account for around 2.5%. The source material was peripheral blood, sampled before any cancer treatment. Source of these receptors: a woman aged 35 to 69 with stage I lung adenocarcinoma.

V gene TRBV5-4 combines with J gene TRBJ2-3, with D possibly being TRBD1 or TRBD2 (6 bases each). Germline CDR1 is SGHNT and CDR2 is YYREEE (reference sequence). This CDR3 has 16 residues. V lost 3 bases, J lost 3 bases, and 17 bases lay in between. In nucleotides, the CDR3 is TGTGCCAGCAGCTCTCAACGAGGGGGACTTACAGATACGCAGTATTTT. It is translated as CASSSQRGGLTDTQYF.

The CDR3 is CASSLRSFTEAFF. CDR3 in DNA: TGTGCCAGCAGCTTAAGGTCCTTCACTGAAGCTTTCTTT. The V and J genes are TRBV7-9 and TRBJ1-1; D is unclear. The CDR3 runs 13 residues. With 2 bases removed from V and 4 bases from J, the gap between germline ends came to 8 bases. CDR1 SEHNR and CDR2 FQNEAQ come from the germline V gene (reference sequence).

The rearrangement joins TRBV18 to TRBJ2-7; 7 bases align to TRBD2. This CDR3 contains 15 residues. J was trimmed by 5 bases and V by 3 bases; bases with no gene match: 10. From germline, CDR1 is KGHSH and CDR2 LQKENI. CDR3 bases: TGTGCCAGCTCACCGGGGCGGGAGTCTATCCACGAGCAGTACTTC. Translating gives CASSPGRESIHEQYF.

The chain combines TRBV9 with TRBJ2-1, with 8 bases matching TRBD1. The CDR3 spans 15 residues. V lost 4 bases to trimming and J lost 4 bases; unmatched junction nucleotides: 7. CDR1 and CDR2 from the germline V gene are SGDLS and YYNGEE. Written as DNA, the CDR3 is TGTGCCAGCAGCCCTACGGGGACAGGATACAATGAGCAGTTCTTC. This translates into CASSPTGTGYNEQFF.

This rearrangement joins TRBV9 to TRBJ2-2, with TRBD2 as a possible D gene (5 bases). There are 15 residues in the CDR3. CDR1 SGDLS and CDR2 YYNGEE come from the germline V gene. V was pared by 1 base and J by 3 bases, with 10 bases between. The CDR3 sequence: CASSVTGIDTGELFF. The CDR3 nucleotides are TGTGCCAGCAGCGTAACCGGGATTGACACCGGGGAGCTGTTTTTT. Supplemented by reference TRBV9 and TRBJ2-2, the full variable domain reads DSGVTQTPKHLITATGQRVTLRCSPRSGDLSVYWYQQSLDQGLQFLIQYYNGEERAKGNILERFSAQQFPDLHSELNLSSLELGDSALYFCASSVTGIDTGELFFGEGSRLTVL.

The chain has TRBV9 and TRBJ2-2; TRBD1 aligns across 8 bases. Germline trimming cut 4 bases from V and 7 bases from J; bases unmatched to any gene: 3. The length of the CDR3 is 13 residues. Germline lookup yields CDR1 SGDLS and CDR2 YYNGEE. This chain's CDR3 is CASSPTGGGELFF. DNA for the CDR3: TGTGCCAGCAGCCCTACAGGGGGCGGGGAGCTGTTTTTT.

This rearrangement joins TRBV10-2 to TRBJ2-1, with D possibly being TRBD1 (5 bases). V was pared by 2 bases and J by 2 bases, with 10 bases between. This CDR3 comprises 15 residues. Germline CDR1 is WSHSY and CDR2 is SAAADI. The CDR3 sequence is CASSEDRNPYNEQFF. CDR3 nucleotide sequence: TGCGCCAGCAGTGAGGACAGAAACCCCTACAATGAGCAGTTCTTC.